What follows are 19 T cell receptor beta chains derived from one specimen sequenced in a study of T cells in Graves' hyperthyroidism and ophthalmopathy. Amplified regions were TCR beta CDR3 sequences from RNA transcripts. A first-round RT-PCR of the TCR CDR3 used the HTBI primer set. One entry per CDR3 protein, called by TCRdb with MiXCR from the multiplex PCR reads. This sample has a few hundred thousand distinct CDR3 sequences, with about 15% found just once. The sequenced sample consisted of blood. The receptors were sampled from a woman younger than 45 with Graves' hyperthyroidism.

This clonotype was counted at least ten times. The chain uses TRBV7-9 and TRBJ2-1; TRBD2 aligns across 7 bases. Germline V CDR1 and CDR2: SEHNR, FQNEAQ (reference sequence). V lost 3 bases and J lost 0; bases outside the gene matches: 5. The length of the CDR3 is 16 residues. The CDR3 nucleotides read TGTGCCAGCAGCTTGCATACTAGCGACTCCTACAATGAGCAGTTCTTC. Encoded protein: CASSLHTSDSYNEQFF.

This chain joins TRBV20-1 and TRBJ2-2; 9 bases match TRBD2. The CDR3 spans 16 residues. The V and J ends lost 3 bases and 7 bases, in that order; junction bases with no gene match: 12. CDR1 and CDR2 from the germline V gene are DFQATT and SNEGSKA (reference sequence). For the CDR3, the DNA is TGCAGTGCTAGGGGACTAGCAGGAGGTCTGAGCGGGGAGCTGTTTTTT. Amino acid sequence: CSARGLAGGLSGELFF.

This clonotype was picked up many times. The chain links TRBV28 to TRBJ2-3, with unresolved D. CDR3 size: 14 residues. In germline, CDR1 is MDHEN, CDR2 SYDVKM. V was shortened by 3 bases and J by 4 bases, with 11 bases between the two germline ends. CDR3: CASSFADRPDTQYF. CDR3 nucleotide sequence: TGTGCCAGCAGTTTTGCCGACCGTCCAGATACGCAGTATTTT.

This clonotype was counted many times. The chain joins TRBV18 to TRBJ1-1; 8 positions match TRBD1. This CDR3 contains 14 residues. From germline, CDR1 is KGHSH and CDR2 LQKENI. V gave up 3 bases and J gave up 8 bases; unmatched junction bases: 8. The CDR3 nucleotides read TGTGCCAGCTCACCGTGGACAGGGAGATTGGAAGCTTTCTTT. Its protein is CASSPWTGRLEAFF.

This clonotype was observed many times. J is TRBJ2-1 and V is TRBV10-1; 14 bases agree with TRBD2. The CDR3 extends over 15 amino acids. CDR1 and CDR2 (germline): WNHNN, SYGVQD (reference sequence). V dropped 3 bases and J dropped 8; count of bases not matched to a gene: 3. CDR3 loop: CASSEGTSGSDEQFF. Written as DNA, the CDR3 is TGCGCCAGCAGTGAAGGGACTAGCGGGAGCGATGAGCAGTTCTTC.

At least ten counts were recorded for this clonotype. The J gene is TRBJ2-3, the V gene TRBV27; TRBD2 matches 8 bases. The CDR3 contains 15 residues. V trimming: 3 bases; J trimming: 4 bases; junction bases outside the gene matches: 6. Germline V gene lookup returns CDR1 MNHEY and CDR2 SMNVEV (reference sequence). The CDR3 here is CASSLMREEPDTQYF. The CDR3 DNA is TGTGCCAGCAGTTTGATGCGGGAGGAGCCAGATACGCAGTATTTT.

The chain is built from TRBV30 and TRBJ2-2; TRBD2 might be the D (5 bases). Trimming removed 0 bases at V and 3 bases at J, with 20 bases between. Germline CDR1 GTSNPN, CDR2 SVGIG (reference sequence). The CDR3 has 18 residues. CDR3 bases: TGTGCCTGGAGTGTTTTCCCCGGCCGGGGAGTCCACACCGGGGAGCTGTTTTTT. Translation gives CAWSVFPGRGVHTGELFF.

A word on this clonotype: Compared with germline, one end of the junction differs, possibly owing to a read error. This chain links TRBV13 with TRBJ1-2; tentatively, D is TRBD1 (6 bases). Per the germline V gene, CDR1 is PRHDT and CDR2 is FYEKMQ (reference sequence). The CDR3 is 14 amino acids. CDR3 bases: TGTGCCAGCACCCAGGGGCAGGCTAACAATGGCTACACCTTC. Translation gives CASTQGQANNGYTF.

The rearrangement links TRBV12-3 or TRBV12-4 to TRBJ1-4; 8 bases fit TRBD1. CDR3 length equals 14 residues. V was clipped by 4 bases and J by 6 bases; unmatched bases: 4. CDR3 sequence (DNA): TGTGCCAGCAGTTGGCAGGGGGCGGATGAAAAACTGTTTTTT. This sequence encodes CASSWQGADEKLFF.

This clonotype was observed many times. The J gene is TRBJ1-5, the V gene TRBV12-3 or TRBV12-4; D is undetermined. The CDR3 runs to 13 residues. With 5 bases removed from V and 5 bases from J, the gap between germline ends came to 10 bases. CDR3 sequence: CASSLRLDQPQHF. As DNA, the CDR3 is TGTGCCAGCAGTCTAAGACTCGATCAGCCCCAGCATTTT.

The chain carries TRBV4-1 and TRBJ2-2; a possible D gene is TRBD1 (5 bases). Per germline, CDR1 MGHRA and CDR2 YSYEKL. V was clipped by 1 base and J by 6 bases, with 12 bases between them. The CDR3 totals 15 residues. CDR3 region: CASSQALDSAGELFF. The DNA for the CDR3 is TGCGCCAGCAGCCAAGCCCTCGACAGCGCCGGGGAGCTGTTTTTT.

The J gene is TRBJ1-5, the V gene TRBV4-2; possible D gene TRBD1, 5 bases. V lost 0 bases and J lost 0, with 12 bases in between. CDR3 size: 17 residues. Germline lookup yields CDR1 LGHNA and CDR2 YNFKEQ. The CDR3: CASSQDGAAVSNQPQHF. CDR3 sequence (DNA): TGTGCCAGCAGCCAAGATGGGGCGGCAGTTAGCAATCAGCCCCAGCATTTT.

In nucleotides, the CDR3 is TGTGCCACCAGTGAGGGAGACTTCCAAGAGACCCAGTACTTC. Translating it yields CATSEGDFQETQYF. The chain couples TRBV24-1 to TRBJ2-5; possible D gene TRBD2, 5 bases. In germline, CDR1 is KGHDR, CDR2 SFDVKD. This CDR3 has 14 amino acids. The V and J ends lost 4 bases and 1 base respectively, with 9 bases between them.

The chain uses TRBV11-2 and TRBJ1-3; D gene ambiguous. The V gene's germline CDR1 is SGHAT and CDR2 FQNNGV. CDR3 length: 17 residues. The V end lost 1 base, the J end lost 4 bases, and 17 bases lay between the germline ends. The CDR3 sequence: CASSLAQIRTGGNTIYF. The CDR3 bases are TGTGCCAGCAGCTTAGCCCAAATACGGACGGGAGGAAACACCATATATTTT.

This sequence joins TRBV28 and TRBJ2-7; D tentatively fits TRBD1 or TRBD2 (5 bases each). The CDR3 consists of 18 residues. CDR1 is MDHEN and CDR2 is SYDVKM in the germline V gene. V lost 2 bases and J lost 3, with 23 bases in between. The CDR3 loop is CASSLMGDGQETYYEQYF. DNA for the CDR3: TGTGCCAGCAGTTTAATGGGGGACGGACAAGAGACCTACTACGAGCAGTACTTC.

The DNA of the CDR3 is TGTGCCAGCAGGGGAGCGGGAGGTGGGGAGACCCAGTACTTC. Residues: CASRGAGGGETQYF. J is TRBJ2-5 and V is TRBV28; 9 bases are shared with TRBD2. The CDR3 length is 14 residues. Unmatched junction bases numbered 7, after V lost 6 bases and J lost 5 bases. CDR1 is MDHEN and CDR2 is SYDVKM in the germline V gene.

The CDR3 region has the DNA TGTGCCAGCAGTTCTACTTTCAGCACAGATACGCAGTATTTT. Protein sequence: CASSSTFSTDTQYF. This chain connects TRBV6-2 or TRBV6-3 to TRBJ2-3; D remains ambiguous. V was cut by 4 bases and J by 0 bases, with 8 bases left in between. The CDR3 is 14 residues long. Germline values: CDR1 MNHEY, CDR2 SVGEGT.

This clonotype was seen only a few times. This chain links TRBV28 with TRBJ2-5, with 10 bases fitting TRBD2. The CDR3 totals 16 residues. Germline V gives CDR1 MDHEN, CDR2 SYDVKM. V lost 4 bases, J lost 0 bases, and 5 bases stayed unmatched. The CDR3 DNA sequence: TGTGCCAGCAGTTCTTTCGGGACTAGCGACCAAGAGACCCAGTACTTC. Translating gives CASSSFGTSDQETQYF.

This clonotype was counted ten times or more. For the CDR3, the DNA is TGTGCCAGCAGCGCCCGACAGGGGAGCTCCTACGAGCAGTACTTC. This codes for CASSARQGSSYEQYF. The chain is built from TRBV9 and TRBJ2-7; TRBD1 matches at 8 bases. The CDR3 loop spans 15 amino acids. Germline trimming cut 3 bases from V and 0 bases from J; bases unmatched to any gene: 5. Germline CDR1 reads SGDLS; CDR2 reads YYNGEE.